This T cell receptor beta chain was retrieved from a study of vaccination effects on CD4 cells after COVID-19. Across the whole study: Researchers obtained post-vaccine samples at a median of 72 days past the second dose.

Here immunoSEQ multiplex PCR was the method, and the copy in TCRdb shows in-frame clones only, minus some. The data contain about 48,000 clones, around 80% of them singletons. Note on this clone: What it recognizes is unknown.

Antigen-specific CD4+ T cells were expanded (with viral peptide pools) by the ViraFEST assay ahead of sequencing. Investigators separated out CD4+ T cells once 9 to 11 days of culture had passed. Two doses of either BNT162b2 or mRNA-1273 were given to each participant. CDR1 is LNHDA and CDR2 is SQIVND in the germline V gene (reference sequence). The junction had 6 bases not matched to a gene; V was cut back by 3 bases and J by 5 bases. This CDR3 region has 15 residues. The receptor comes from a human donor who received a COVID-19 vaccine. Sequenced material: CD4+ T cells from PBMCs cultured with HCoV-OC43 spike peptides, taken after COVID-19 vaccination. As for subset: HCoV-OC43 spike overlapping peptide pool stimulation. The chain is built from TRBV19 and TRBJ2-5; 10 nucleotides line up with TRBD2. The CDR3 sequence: CASSIGLAGVETQYF. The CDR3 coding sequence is TGTGCCAGTAGTATTGGGCTAGCGGGAGTGGAGACCCAGTACTTC. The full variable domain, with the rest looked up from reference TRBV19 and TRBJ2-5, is DGGITQSPKYLFRKEGQNVTLSCEQNLNHDAMYWYRQDPGQGLRLIYYSQIVNDFQKGDIAEGYSVSREKKESFPLTVTSAQKNPTAFYLCASSIGLAGVETQYFGPGTRLLVL.